Shown below are 24 T cell receptor beta chains from a single sample sequenced in a study of T cell responses to AZD1222 COVID-19 vaccine. Data came from immunoSEQ multiplex PCR; TCRdb stores just in-frame clones and leaves some out. The top ten clones hold 4% to 6% of a sample with over 90,000 clones, 80% to 95% of them seen once. The starting material was peripheral blood, obtained on day 0 of AZD1222 vaccination. These receptor sequences come from an adult in good health.

The chain recombines TRBV15 with TRBJ1-4; a weak D match, TRBD1 (5 bases). CDR3 length: 16 amino acids. The V end lost 0 bases, the J end lost 7 bases, and 15 bases lay between the germline ends. Germline V gives CDR1 LNHNV, CDR2 YYDKDF (reference sequence). CDR3 sequence reads: CATSRDRASGGEKLFF. As DNA, the CDR3 is TGTGCCACCAGCAGAGACAGGGCCTCGGGAGGTGAAAAACTGTTTTTT. The entire variable domain, with the rest obtained from reference TRBV15 and TRBJ1-4, is as follows: DAMVIQNPRYQVTQFGKPVTLSCSQTLNHNVMYWYQQKSSQAPKLLFHYYDKDFNNEADTPDNFQSRRPNTSFCFLDIRSPGLGDTAMYLCATSRDRASGGEKLFFGSGTQLSVL.

This chain links TRBV19 with TRBJ1-2; D gene ambiguous. CDR1 is LNHDA and CDR2 is SQIVND in the germline V gene (reference sequence). Trimming took 3 bases from V and 8 from J, leaving 13 bases between them. The CDR3 totals 13 residues. This chain's CDR3 is CASSIIGKNGYTF. CDR3 nucleotides: TGTGCCAGTAGTATTATCGGGAAAAACGGCTACACCTTC.

V usage is TRBV19 and J usage is TRBJ1-1; D remains unclear. This CDR3 spans 15 amino acids. In germline, CDR1 is LNHDA, CDR2 SQIVND (reference sequence). Trimming removed 2 bases at V and 8 bases at J, with 18 bases between. Here the CDR3 reads CASSIPLRDRREAFF. In nucleotides, the CDR3 is TGTGCCAGTAGTATACCCCTCCGGGATCGCAGAGAAGCTTTCTTT.

The chain employs TRBV10-3 and TRBJ2-5; D is possibly TRBD1 or TRBD2 (5 bases each). The germline V gene encodes CDR1 ENHRY and CDR2 SYGVKD. With 5 bases removed from V and 5 bases from J, the gap between germline ends came to 21 bases. This CDR3 contains 16 residues. CDR3 bases: TGTGCCATCAGTCGGGGCGGGTTAGCAGTGGCGGAGACCCAGTACTTC. Translated: CAISRGGLAVAETQYF.

The chain joins TRBV2 to TRBJ1-1; 7 bases agree with TRBD1. The germline gives CDR1 SNHLY, CDR2 FYNNEI. With V trimmed by 7 bases and J by 4 bases, 12 bases remained unmatched. This CDR3 spans 15 amino acids. The CDR3 here is CASIPRRDSITEAFF. The CDR3 coding sequence is TGTGCCAGCATCCCCCGCCGGGACAGTATCACTGAAGCTTTCTTT.

This clone showed up just once. This chain links TRBV10-2 with TRBJ1-3, with 7 bases fitting TRBD1. Germline trimming cut 4 bases from V and 2 bases from J; bases unmatched to any gene: 5. Germline CDR1 WSHSY, CDR2 SAAADI. The CDR3 totals 15 residues. CDR3 residues: CASSGPTGTGNTIYF. As DNA, the CDR3 is TGCGCCAGCAGTGGACCGACAGGGACTGGAAACACCATATATTTT.

This clone is a singleton in its sample. This chain uses TRBV6-4 with TRBJ2-3, with 14 nucleotides matching TRBD2. Per the germline V gene, CDR1 is MRHNA and CDR2 is SNTAGT. The CDR3 is 17 residues long. J lost 4 bases, V lost 0 bases, and 3 bases had no gene match. The CDR3 here is CASSDSGTSGGADTQYF. CDR3 coding DNA: TGTGCCAGCAGTGACTCGGGGACTAGCGGGGGAGCAGATACGCAGTATTTT.

J is TRBJ1-2 and V is TRBV27, with TRBD1 matching 9 bases. Germline V CDR1 and CDR2: MNHEY, SMNVEV (reference sequence). V was pared by 0 bases and J by 7 bases, with 12 bases of the junction left unmatched. The CDR3 has 17 residues. CDR3 in DNA: TGTGCCAGCAGTTTATCCCTCCGAAACAGGGGGCCGATTGGCTACACCTTC. Translated, it gives CASSLSLRNRGPIGYTF.

This clone has only one observation. The V call is TRBV6-5, the J call TRBJ1-3; 7 positions match TRBD1. V trimming: 7 bases; J trimming: 13 bases; junction bases outside the gene matches: 10. Per germline, CDR1 MNHEY and CDR2 SVGAGI. The CDR3 runs to 12 residues. The CDR3 DNA follows: TGTGCCAGCACCACCGGACAGGATCTTATATATTTT. This sequence encodes CASTTGQDLIYF.

The chain uses TRBV5-1 and TRBJ2-7, with 8 positions matching TRBD2. The length of the CDR3 is 15 residues. V lost 4 bases to trimming and J lost 5 bases; unmatched junction nucleotides: 11. Looked up from germline, CDR1 is SGHRS and CDR2 is YFSETQ. CDR3 sequence: CASSGTSGHGNEQYF. The CDR3 DNA is TGCGCCAGCAGCGGCACTAGCGGTCACGGGAACGAGCAGTACTTC.

The chain carries TRBV4-1 and TRBJ2-7; perhaps TRBD2 as D (5 bases). This CDR3 contains 15 residues. Germline V gives CDR1 MGHRA, CDR2 YSYEKL. V lost 1 base, J lost 4 bases, and 14 bases lay in between. The DNA of the CDR3 is TGCGCCAGCAGCCAAGCCCCCTATCGGGAATACGAGCAGTACTTC. Its protein is CASSQAPYREYEQYF.

The chain carries TRBV5-4 and TRBJ2-3; D assignment may be TRBD1 or TRBD2 (5 bases each). Germline V lookup: CDR1 SGHNT, CDR2 YYREEE (reference sequence). This CDR3 is 16 amino acids long. V lost 4 bases, J lost 2 bases, and 17 bases lay in between. CDR3 residues: CASSHPRGVSTDTQYF. DNA of the CDR3: TGTGCCAGCAGCCACCCTCGAGGGGTTTCCACAGATACGCAGTATTTT.

This clone was picked up one time. The V call is TRBV29-1, the J call TRBJ1-1; TRBD1 is a possible D gene (5 bases). The CDR3 extends over 13 amino acids. CDR1 is SQVTM, CDR2 ANQGSEA, per germline. The V end was cut by 4 bases, the J end by 2 bases, with 11 bases between. CDR3: CSVVRRGNTEAFF. The DNA for the CDR3 is TGCAGCGTTGTGCGGAGGGGAAACACTGAAGCTTTCTTT.

The V gene is TRBV19, the J gene TRBJ1-1, with TRBD1 identical over 9 bases. CDR1 and CDR2 (germline): LNHDA, SQIVND (reference sequence). This CDR3 is built from 13 residues. V shed 6 bases, J shed 8 bases, and the junction held 7 bases outside the gene matches. The CDR3 DNA is TGTGCCAGTAGAGTCCGGGACAGGGACGAAGCTTTCTTT. Protein product: CASRVRDRDEAFF.

The rearrangement uses TRBV7-8 and TRBJ2-3, with 8 bases identical to TRBD2. The CDR3 totals 15 residues. CDR1 and CDR2 from the germline V gene are SGHVS and FQNEAQ. V lost 5 bases to trimming and J lost 5 bases; unmatched junction nucleotides: 9. CDR3 bases: TGTGCCAGCAGCCGGGGGCGGGGGGCGAGAGATACGCAGTATTTT. This gives the protein CASSRGRGARDTQYF.

J is TRBJ2-5 and V is TRBV6-5; tentative D call: TRBD1 (6 bases). V lost 8 bases and J lost 4, with 20 bases in between. Germline V CDR1 and CDR2: MNHEY, SVGAGI. The CDR3 has 15 residues. The CDR3 coding sequence is TGTGCCAGCGGGGTTAACAGGGTTAGGGGAGAGACCCAGTACTTC. Its translation: CASGVNRVRGETQYF.

The chain links TRBV20-1 to TRBJ2-1; 9 bases are a match to TRBD2. With 3 bases clipped from V and 10 bases from J, the junction kept 10 bases outside the gene matches. This CDR3 comprises 14 residues. Germline V gene sequence: CDR1 DFQATT, CDR2 SNEGSKA (reference sequence). This chain's CDR3 is CSASLERGAWEQFF. The CDR3 DNA sequence: TGCAGTGCTAGTTTAGAGCGGGGGGCTTGGGAGCAGTTCTTC.

The V call is TRBV12-3 or TRBV12-4, the J call TRBJ2-6; a weak D match, TRBD2 (5 bases). V was shortened by 8 bases and J by 4 bases, with 9 bases between the two germline ends. The CDR3 is 13 residues long. The CDR3 loop is CASYSGGANVLTF. Here the CDR3 DNA reads TGTGCCAGCTACTCGGGGGGGGCCAACGTCCTGACTTTC.

V is TRBV7-9 and J is TRBJ2-1; D possibly matches TRBD1 or TRBD2 (5 bases each). The CDR3 is made up of 16 amino acids. Germline V gene lookup returns CDR1 SEHNR and CDR2 FQNEAQ (reference sequence). V was pared by 1 base and J by 9 bases, with 19 bases between. CDR3 region: CASSLESSGYGGEQFF. The CDR3 bases are TGTGCCAGCAGCTTAGAGTCGTCAGGGTATGGGGGTGAGCAGTTCTTC.

V is TRBV19 and J is TRBJ1-2; D call uncertain. Germline CDR1 reads LNHDA; CDR2 reads SQIVND (reference sequence). Trimming stripped 7 bases from V and 5 bases from J, with 20 bases between. The CDR3 is 15 residues long. DNA for the CDR3: TGTGCCAGTACCGACCCTAGGTGGGGATTATATGGCTACACCTTC. Residues: CASTDPRWGLYGYTF.

The chain is built from TRBV10-3 and TRBJ1-3, with a possible D match to TRBD1 (6 bases). The CDR3 covers 15 residues. V was shortened by 4 bases and J by 3 bases, with 13 bases between the two germline ends. Germline V gene data show CDR1 as ENHRY and CDR2 as SYGVKD. Written as DNA, the CDR3 is TGTGCCATCAGTGGCCCTACAGGGTTTGGAAACACCATATATTTT. Encoded protein: CAISGPTGFGNTIYF.

The rearrangement uses TRBV19 and TRBJ1-6, with 10 bases fitting TRBD1. With 8 bases clipped from V and 11 bases from J, the junction kept 9 bases outside the gene matches. Germline V gene lookup returns CDR1 LNHDA and CDR2 SQIVND (reference sequence). CDR3 length: 14 amino acids. DNA for the CDR3: TGTGCCAGTCACCCGGGACAGGGGCGAACACCCCTCCACTTT. This encodes CASHPGQGRTPLHF.

With regard to this clone: A junction boundary mismatches the germline segment, possibly from a read error. The chain has TRBV5-5 and TRBJ2-3; D remains ambiguous. The CDR3 is 14 amino acids. CDR1 SGHKS and CDR2 YYEKEE come from the germline V gene (reference sequence). The CDR3 is CASSLGTSTDTQYF. CDR3 sequence (DNA): TGTGCCAGCAGCTTGGGTACCAGCACGGATACGCAGTATTTT.

This clone was counted between two and nine times. CDR3: CASSSTLGNEQFF. In nucleotides, the CDR3 is TGTGCCAGCAGCTCGACCTTAGGCAATGAGCAGTTCTTC. This rearrangement joins TRBV7-9 to TRBJ2-1; D unclear. Looked up from germline, CDR1 is SEHNR and CDR2 is FQNEAQ (reference sequence). CDR3 length: 13 amino acids. The V and J ends lost 4 bases and 6 bases respectively, with 10 bases between them. Together with reference TRBV7-9 and TRBJ2-1, the CDR3 gives the full variable domain: DTGVSQNPRHKITKRGQNVTFRCDPISEHNRLYWYRQTLGQGPEFLTYFQNEAQLEKSRLLSDRFSAERPKGSFSTLEIQRTEQGDSAMYLCASSSTLGNEQFFGPGTRLTVL.